The 6 T cell receptor beta chains listed next were all sequenced from one sample in a study of T cells in Graves' hyperthyroidism and ophthalmopathy. RNA transcripts gave rise to amplified TCR beta CDR3 regions. The HTBI primer set served for first-round RT-PCR of the TCR CDR3. TCRdb passed the multiplex PCR reads through MiXCR, listing each CDR3 protein once. The sample carries over 150,000 distinct CDR3 sequences, around 17% recorded once. Sequencing was performed on blood. The receptor set was obtained from a woman aged 50 to 60 with Graves' hyperthyroidism.

The J gene is TRBJ1-5, the V gene TRBV7-6, with a weak D call TRBD1 (5 bases). Germline loops: CDR1 SGHVS, CDR2 FNYEAQ. Trimming removed 0 bases at V and 6 bases at J, with 9 bases between. The CDR3 runs 14 residues. This chain's CDR3 is CASSLAGPFQPQHF. The CDR3 DNA sequence: TGTGCCAGCAGCTTAGCGGGGCCTTTTCAGCCCCAGCATTTT.

This clonotype has only a few counts. V and J are TRBV2 and TRBJ2-1; TRBD2 aligns across 10 bases. The CDR3 extends over 15 amino acids. Germline loops: CDR1 SNHLY, CDR2 FYNNEI. Trimming removed 6 bases from V and 8 bases from J; junction bases left unmatched: 10. The CDR3 DNA follows: TGTGCCAGCAGCACCGGGACTAGCGTCCGCCATGAGCAGTTCTTC. It encodes CASSTGTSVRHEQFF.

This chain links TRBV29-1 with TRBJ1-1; TRBD1 aligns across 7 bases. The germline V gene has CDR1 SQVTM and CDR2 ANQGSEA. CDR3 size: 18 residues. J was trimmed by 4 bases and V by 5 bases; bases with no gene match: 22. CDR3 sequence reads: CSVPLGIFADRKGTEAFF. The CDR3 DNA reads as TGCAGCGTTCCGTTAGGGATTTTCGCGGACAGGAAGGGCACTGAAGCTTTCTTT.

This clonotype was detected ten times or more. The rearrangement uses TRBV6-1 and TRBJ2-7, with TRBD2 as a possible D gene (6 bases). CDR3 size: 15 residues. V lost 5 bases to trimming and J lost 0 bases, with 14 bases between them. Germline V gene data show CDR1 as MNHNS and CDR2 as SASEGT. The CDR3 coding sequence is TGTGCCAGCAGTTCTAGCGACATGAGCTCCTACGAGCAGTACTTC. Translation: CASSSSDMSSYEQYF.

The rearrangement links TRBV6-1 to TRBJ2-5, with a weak D call TRBD2 (6 bases). This CDR3 has 16 amino acids. Trimming removed 6 bases at V and 5 bases at J, with 22 bases between. The germline gives CDR1 MNHNS, CDR2 SASEGT. The CDR3 here is CASSLVIGGGLETQYF. In nucleotides, the CDR3 is TGTGCCAGCAGCTTAGTAATAGGTGGAGGGTTGGAGACCCAGTACTTC.

The chain recombines TRBV24-1 with TRBJ2-5; TRBD1 matches 9 bases. The CDR3 is 18 residues long. Germline assignment: CDR1 KGHDR and CDR2 SFDVKD. The V gene end was trimmed by 3 bases and the J gene end by 1 base; junction bases not matched to a gene: 11. The CDR3 nucleotides are TGTGCCACCAGTGATCCGACAGGGGGGGGGGTATTCCAAGAGACCCAGTACTTC. This codes for CATSDPTGGGVFQETQYF.